This TCR beta chain was captured by sequencing in a study of cytomegalovirus exposure and HLA in healthy donors. Study-level background: Around 200 million T cells yielded 90 million to 130 million unique TCR beta sequences, as an earlier analysis found.

The PCR ran on 60 Vbeta and 13 Jbeta primers. Produced via immunoSEQ multiplex PCR; TCRdb's table is partial and in-frame only. Found here are roughly 100,000 clones, 75% to 85% of them singletons; the top ten hold 6.1%. Trimming took off 0 bases at V and 5 bases at J, with 5 bases between the two ends. The CDR3 totals 12 residues. Germline loops: CDR1 SGHKS, CDR2 YYEKEE (reference sequence). The TCR comes from a man aged 18 to 30 in good health and CMV-seronegative. This chain links TRBV5-5 with TRBJ1-2; D gene ambiguous. Material: PBMCs. This chain's CDR3 is CASSLGIYGYTF. CDR3 coding DNA: TGTGCCAGCAGCTTGGGTATTTATGGCTACACCTTC.